The 5 T cell receptor beta chains below come from one sample, sequenced in a study of OX40 agonist ivuxolimab in advanced cancers. Here immunoSEQ multiplex PCR was the method, and the copy in TCRdb shows in-frame clones only, minus some. In the table there are over 85,000 clones, approximately 89% of which are singletons. Here the sequenced sample was CD4+ or CD8+ T cells sorted from blood, taken in a trial of the OX40 agonist ivuxolimab. The receptors derive from an adult with an advanced solid tumor such as melanoma, head and neck, liver or kidney cancer.

V and J are TRBV6-5 and TRBJ2-3; unclear D gene. The V gene's germline CDR1 is MNHEY and CDR2 SVGAGI. The CDR3 sequence is 11 residues long. V lost 0 bases, J lost 7 bases, and 2 bases lay in between. The CDR3 sequence: CASSYSNTQYF. The CDR3 DNA reads as TGTGCCAGCAGTTACTCTAATACGCAGTATTTT.

This CDR3 is CASSPGRGRLETQYF. In DNA form, the CDR3 reads TGTGCCAGCAGTCCCGGTAGGGGGCGCTTGGAGACCCAGTACTTC. V and J are TRBV28 and TRBJ2-5, with 7 nucleotides matching TRBD1. Unmatched junction bases numbered 11, after V lost 5 bases and J lost 5 bases. Germline V lookup: CDR1 MDHEN, CDR2 SYDVKM. The CDR3 loop spans 15 amino acids.

The V and J genes are TRBV5-6 and TRBJ2-7, with D possibly being TRBD1 (6 bases). Germline loops: CDR1 SGHDT, CDR2 YYEEEE. The CDR3 extends over 13 amino acids. V was pared by 4 bases and J by 3 bases, with 11 bases between. CDR3 protein: CASSPGDIYEQYF. The DNA for the CDR3 is TGTGCCAGCAGCCCAGGGGACATCTACGAGCAGTACTTC.

The chain employs TRBV5-5 and TRBJ1-1; 7 nucleotides align to TRBD1. From germline, CDR1 is SGHKS and CDR2 YYEKEE (reference sequence). Trimming took 1 base from V and 1 from J; bases not matched to a gene: 4. The CDR3 totals 15 residues. CDR3 in amino acids: CASSLSTGANTEAFF. The CDR3 bases are TGTGCCAGCAGCTTGAGTACAGGGGCGAACACTGAAGCTTTCTTT.

J is TRBJ1-2 and V is TRBV27, with D unresolved. V lost 6 bases and J 3 bases, leaving 8 bases between the germline ends. Germline V lookup: CDR1 MNHEY, CDR2 SMNVEV (reference sequence). This CDR3 is 12 amino acids long. The CDR3 region is CASRREDYGYTF. Here the CDR3 DNA reads TGTGCCAGCAGACGAGAAGACTATGGCTACACCTTC.